These T cell receptor beta chains were read from a single sample in a study of beta chain features in type 1 diabetes. The protocol was immunoSEQ multiplex PCR, while the TCRdb copy is restricted to in-frame clones and leaves out a portion. The data show some 370,000 clones, with about 10% seen just once and less than 0.65% held by the top ten. The sample was central memory CD4+ T cells from blood. These receptors originate from a man under 40 with type 1 diabetes. CDR3s include the opening cysteine and the closing phenylalanine or tryptophan. The order of the fields is J gene, V gene, CDR3 length, CDR3 protein.

j_gene: TRBJ2-3
v_gene: TRBV7-9
len: 15
CDR3aa: CASSLGQGRTDTQYF

j_gene: TRBJ1-1
v_gene: TRBV5-6
len: 16
CDR3aa: CASTLTIDRVGTEAFF

j_gene: TRBJ2-3
v_gene: TRBV5-4
len: 16
CDR3aa: CASSFPSQGRTDTQYF

j_gene: TRBJ2-2
v_gene: TRBV7-3
len: 13
CDR3aa: CASSFDHTGELFF

j_gene: TRBJ1-2
v_gene: TRBV5-8
len: 15
CDR3aa: CASSLGAGDDYGYTF

j_gene: TRBJ2-2
v_gene: TRBV5-4
len: 14
CDR3aa: CASRTQGGTGELFF

j_gene: TRBJ1-1
v_gene: TRBV11-2
len: 14
CDR3aa: CASSLPQDYTEAFF

j_gene: TRBJ2-5
v_gene: TRBV6-1
len: 13
CDR3aa: CASRSGGRKTQYF

j_gene: TRBJ2-2
v_gene: TRBV5-4
len: 16
CDR3aa: CASSGLAGGFTGELFF

j_gene: TRBJ2-2
v_gene: TRBV29-1
len: 14
CDR3aa: CSVERERNTGELFF

j_gene: TRBJ2-3
v_gene: TRBV5-4
len: 14
CDR3aa: CASSFWQGTDTQYF

j_gene: TRBJ1-5
v_gene: TRBV30
len: 14
CDR3aa: CAWRGVRGNQPQHF

j_gene: TRBJ1-1
v_gene: TRBV19
len: 17
CDR3aa: CASTRTGASFSGTEAFF

j_gene: TRBJ2-3
v_gene: TRBV5-4
len: 15
CDR3aa: CASRAGTGSTDTQYF

j_gene: TRBJ2-1
v_gene: TRBV11-3
len: 11
CDR3aa: CASSLCPEQFF

j_gene: TRBJ2-3
v_gene: TRBV6-1
len: 15
CDR3aa: CASSSGGGRTDTQYF

j_gene: TRBJ1-1
v_gene: TRBV7-2
len: 13
CDR3aa: CASSLLEPRKAFF

j_gene: TRBJ2-7
v_gene: TRBV6-5
len: 15
CDR3aa: CASSWGTSGSYEQYF

j_gene: TRBJ1-1
v_gene: TRBV18
len: 13
CDR3aa: CATFEGLNTEAFF

j_gene: TRBJ2-2
v_gene: TRBV5-1
len: 15
CDR3aa: CASSLLAANTGELFF

j_gene: TRBJ2-7
v_gene: TRBV5-1
len: 14
CDR3aa: CASSFKQGHDEQYF

j_gene: TRBJ2-2
v_gene: TRBV4-1
len: 18
CDR3aa: CASSSRFEGATNTGELFF

j_gene: TRBJ2-7
v_gene: TRBV28
len: 13
CDR3aa: CASISGSSYEQYF

j_gene: TRBJ2-1
v_gene: TRBV18
len: 14
CDR3aa: CASSPRDKHNEQFF

j_gene: TRBJ2-4
v_gene: TRBV9
len: 17
CDR3aa: CASSPQTGTGAKNIQYF

j_gene: TRBJ2-7
v_gene: TRBV7-8
len: 15
CDR3aa: CASSLGGLAGLLLYF

j_gene: TRBJ2-5
v_gene: TRBV29-1
len: 12
CDR3aa: CSVGRGRETQYF

j_gene: TRBJ1-5
v_gene: TRBV7-2
len: 17
CDR3aa: CASSQEGGPRLYQPQHF

j_gene: TRBJ2-1
v_gene: TRBV11-3
len: 15
CDR3aa: CASSLAGGMYNEQFF

j_gene: TRBJ2-3
v_gene: TRBV2
len: 14
CDR3aa: CASTSTGRVDTQYF

j_gene: TRBJ1-3
v_gene: TRBV28
len: 16
CDR3aa: CASSPWSATSGNTIYF

j_gene: TRBJ2-5
v_gene: TRBV11-2
len: 15
CDR3aa: CASSLRAGPIETQYF

j_gene: -
v_gene: TRBV7-2
len: 15
CDR3aa: CASSQQPGQGYEQYF

j_gene: TRBJ2-1
v_gene: TRBV7-2
len: 13
CDR3aa: CASSLAYGQEQFF

j_gene: TRBJ2-5
v_gene: TRBV29-1
len: 14
CDR3aa: CSVASGRPEETQYF

j_gene: TRBJ2-7
v_gene: TRBV5-1
len: 16
CDR3aa: CASRNRLSGRTYEQYF

j_gene: TRBJ2-7
v_gene: TRBV7-9
len: 13
CDR3aa: CASSLDWGEKQYF

j_gene: TRBJ2-3
v_gene: TRBV7-2
len: 13
CDR3aa: CASSLEASVKQYF

j_gene: TRBJ1-1
v_gene: TRBV4-1
len: 21
CDR3aa: CASSLRLPSTGGTGGNTEAFF

j_gene: TRBJ2-3
v_gene: TRBV5-1
len: 15
CDR3aa: CASSPGTGRADTQYF

j_gene: TRBJ2-3
v_gene: TRBV28
len: 13
CDR3aa: CASRATGTDTQYF

j_gene: TRBJ2-1
v_gene: TRBV6-6
len: 12
CDR3aa: CASSKNSRSEFF

j_gene: TRBJ2-1
v_gene: TRBV6-1
len: 11
CDR3aa: CATARRDEQFF

j_gene: TRBJ1-4
v_gene: TRBV7-9
len: 16
CDR3aa: CASSLAGVKTNEKLFF

j_gene: TRBJ1-5
v_gene: TRBV7-9
len: 15
CDR3aa: CASSLAAGSNQPQHF

j_gene: TRBJ2-3
v_gene: TRBV9
len: 12
CDR3aa: CASQGVTDTQYF

j_gene: TRBJ1-2
v_gene: TRBV28
len: 11
CDR3aa: CASSLAGGYTF

j_gene: TRBJ1-2
v_gene: TRBV27
len: 20
CDR3aa: CASSLKSFGQGATLNYGYTF

j_gene: TRBJ2-1
v_gene: TRBV5-1
len: 14
CDR3aa: CASSFSAPLNEQFF